This T cell receptor (beta chain) was captured by sequencing in a study of T-cell reconstitution after alpha-beta-depleted transplantation in children. Unique molecular identifiers were incorporated into the prepared TCRbeta library. In TCRdb, the PCR reads were re-called with MiXCR into one record per CDR3 protein. The repertoire holds 440,000 or so distinct CDR3 sequences, with approximately 11% as singletons. V was trimmed by 0 bases and J by 3 bases, leaving 12 bases between them. The CDR3 consists of 17 residues. The germline V gene encodes CDR1 LGHNA and CDR2 YNFKEQ. This sequence was found in a human donor who donated a stem cell graft to a child with acute myeloid leukemia. Here the sequenced sample was PBMCs from the stem cell graft donor, taken from the stem cell graft. V is TRBV4-2 and J is TRBJ2-6; maybe TRBD2 (6 bases). The CDR3 nucleotides are TGTGCCAGCAGCCAAGATCGGCAGGGAGGTGGGGCCAACGTCCTGACTTTC. Residues: CASSQDRQGGGANVLTF.